Below, one TCR beta chain is given with its context. Antigen unknown. Vbeta (60) and Jbeta (13) primers were used in the PCR. Method: immunoSEQ multiplex PCR; TCRdb's copy keeps in-frame clones and lacks some. The sample holds more than 100,000 clones, 74% seen once. The length of the CDR3 is 14 residues. CDR1 and CDR2 (germline): MNHEY, SVGAGI. V was clipped by 6 bases and J by 5 bases, with 16 bases between them. This specimen comes from a study of cytomegalovirus exposure and HLA in healthy donors. Study outcomes and limitations: Researchers counted roughly 160 TCR beta chains as cytomegalovirus-associated. Later analysis showed TCR association rates varying by HLA locus, highest for DRB1 and lowest for HLA-C.

V is TRBV6-5 and J is TRBJ1-1; possibly TRBD1 for D (5 bases). Material: PBMCs. This TCR was sampled from a woman in her forties or fifties in good health and CMV-seropositive. CDR3 region: CASSRVGGGTEAFF. The CDR3 nucleotides read TGTGCCAGCAGCCGAGTCGGGGGGGGAACTGAAGCTTTCTTT.